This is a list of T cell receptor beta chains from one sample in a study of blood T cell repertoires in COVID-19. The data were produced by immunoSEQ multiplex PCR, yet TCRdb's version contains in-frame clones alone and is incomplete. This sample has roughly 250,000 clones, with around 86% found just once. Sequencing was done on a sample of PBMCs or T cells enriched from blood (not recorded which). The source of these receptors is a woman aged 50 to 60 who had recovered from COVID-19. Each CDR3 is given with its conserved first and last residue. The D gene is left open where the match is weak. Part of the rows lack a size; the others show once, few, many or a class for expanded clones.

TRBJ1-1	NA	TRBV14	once	TGTGCCAGCAGCCAGGGTGGGACAATCCTAATGACTGAAGCTTTCTTT	CASSQGGTILMTEAFF
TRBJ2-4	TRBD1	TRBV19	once	TGTGCCAGTAGTATAGGGACCGGGACAGGGGTCCACATTCAGTACTTC	CASSIGTGTGVHIQYF
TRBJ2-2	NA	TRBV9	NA	TGTGCCAGCAGCGTAACACAGGTAGAAGCCGGGGAGCTGTTTTTT	CASSVTQVEAGELFF
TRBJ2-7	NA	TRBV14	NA	TGTGCCAGCAGCCAAGGGTGGCAGCAGTACTTC	CASSQGWQQYF
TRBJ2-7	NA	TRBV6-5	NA	TGTGCCAGCAGGCCCAGCTCCTACGAGCAGTACTTC	CASRPSSYEQYF
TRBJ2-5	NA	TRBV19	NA	TGTGCCAGTAGTCCGGGGAGTATGGAGACCCAGTACTTC	CASSPGSMETQYF
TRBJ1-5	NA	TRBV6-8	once	TGTGCCAGTAGGAGACCGAGTTATTGCAATCAGCCCCAGCATTTT	CASRRPSYCNQPQHF
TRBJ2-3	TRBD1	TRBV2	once	TGTGCCAGCAGTGGGGGGACAGGTTTTAGCACAGATACGCAGTATTTT	CASSGGTGFSTDTQYF
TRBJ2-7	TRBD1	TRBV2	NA	TGTGCCAGCAGTGAGGGGATGGGGACAGGGACCTACGAGCAGTACTTC	CASSEGMGTGTYEQYF
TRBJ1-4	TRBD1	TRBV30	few	TGTGCCTGGAGTACAGGGGCGAGGGAAAAACTGTTTTTT	CAWSTGAREKLFF
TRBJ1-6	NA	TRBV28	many	TGTGCCAGCACCTCTTCAGGGCTCCTCAACTCACCCCTCCACTTT	CASTSSGLLNSPLHF
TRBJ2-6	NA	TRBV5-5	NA	TGTGCCACCCACTCCCTCTCTGGGGCCAACGTCCTGACTTTC	CATHSLSGANVLTF
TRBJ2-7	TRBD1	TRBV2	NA	TGTGCCAGCAGGGGAGACAGGGGACCCTCCTACGAGCAGTACTTC	CASRGDRGPSYEQYF
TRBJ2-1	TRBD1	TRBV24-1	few	TGTGCCACCAGTGATCGGGGACAGGTCGCTGAGCAGTTCTTC	CATSDRGQVAEQFF
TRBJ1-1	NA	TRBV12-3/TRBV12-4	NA	TGTGCCAGCCAATGGAACAGGAACACTGAAGCTTTCTTT	CASQWNRNTEAFF
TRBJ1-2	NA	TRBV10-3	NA	TGTGCCATCAGTGAGGACACTAACTATGGCTACACCTTC	CAISEDTNYGYTF
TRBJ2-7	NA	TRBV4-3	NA	TGCGCCAGCAGCCCCGGACTCCACTCCTACGAGCAGTACTTC	CASSPGLHSYEQYF
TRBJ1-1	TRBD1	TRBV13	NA	TGTGCCAGCAGCCTCTACCCAGGGACAGACCACACTGAAGCTTTCTTT	CASSLYPGTDHTEAFF
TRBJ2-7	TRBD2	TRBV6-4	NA	TGTGCCAGCATCCTGGGGGGGGATCCGAACTTTTCCTACGAGCAGTACTTC	CASILGGDPNFSYEQYF
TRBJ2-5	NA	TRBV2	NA	TGTGCCAGCAAGGGACTCCAAGAGACCCAGTACTTC	CASKGLQETQYF
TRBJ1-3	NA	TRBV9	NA	TGTGCCAGCAGCGCCGCGTATGATGGAAACACCATATATTTT	CASSAAYDGNTIYF
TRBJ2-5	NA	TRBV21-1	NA	TGTGCCAGCAGCAAAGCTCGGCTTAGCGGGAGGGAGACCCAGTACTTC	CASSKARLSGRETQYF
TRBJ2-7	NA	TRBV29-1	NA	TGCAGCGTTGGGCAGGACGAGCAGTACTTC	CSVGQDEQYF
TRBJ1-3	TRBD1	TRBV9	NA	TGTGCCAGCAGCGTAGCGCCTAAGGACAGGGCAAGTGGAAACACCATATATTTT	CASSVAPKDRASGNTIYF
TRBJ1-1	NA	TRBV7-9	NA	TGTGCCAGCAGCCCCCCCCGGTGGCAGGGGAATGAAGCTTTCTTT	CASSPPRWQGNEAFF
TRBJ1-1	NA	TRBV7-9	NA	TGTGCCAGCAGGGGGGGGCCTGAAGCTTTCTTT	CASRGGPEAFF
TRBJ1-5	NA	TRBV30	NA	TGTGCCTGGAGTGTGGGCTTTAGCAATCAGCCCCAGCATTTT	CAWSVGFSNQPQHF
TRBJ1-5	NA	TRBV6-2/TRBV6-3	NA	TGTGCCAGCAGTTACTTTGGTACTGTCGATCCTAATCAGCCCCAGCATTTT	CASSYFGTVDPNQPQHF
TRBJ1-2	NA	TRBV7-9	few	TGTGCCAGCAGCGCCTATTCTTCGGGGGGCTATGGCTACACCTTC	CASSAYSSGGYGYTF
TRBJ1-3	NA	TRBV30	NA	TGTGCCTGGACTGGGCCCTCTGGAAACACCATATATTTT	CAWTGPSGNTIYF
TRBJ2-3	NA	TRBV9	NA	TGTGCCAGCAGCGCCTACAGCCACACAGATACGCAGTATTTT	CASSAYSHTDTQYF
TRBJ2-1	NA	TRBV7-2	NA	TGTGCCAGCAGCTTAGCGGGTGGCGCTAGCGTAGACAATGAGCAGTTCTTC	CASSLAGGASVDNEQFF
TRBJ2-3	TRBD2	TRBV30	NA	TGTGCCTGGGTAGCGGGGATTACAAGCACAGATACGCAGTATTTT	CAWVAGITSTDTQYF
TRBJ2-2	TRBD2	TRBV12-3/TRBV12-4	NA	TGTGCCACCGGGCGGGGGGGCACCGGGGAGCTGTTTTTT	CATGRGGTGELFF
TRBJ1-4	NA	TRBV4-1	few	TGCGCCAGCAGCCGCCAGGGGTCTCCTAATGAAAAACTGTTTTTT	CASSRQGSPNEKLFF
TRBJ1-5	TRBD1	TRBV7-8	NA	TGTGCCAGCAGCTTAAATGGCAGGGGGCGAAGTCGCGAAAGCAATCAGCCCCAGCATTTT	CASSLNGRGRSRESNQPQHF
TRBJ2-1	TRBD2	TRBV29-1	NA	TGCAGCGTTTCAACTAGCGGGAGCTCCTACAATGAGCAGTTCTTC	CSVSTSGSSYNEQFF